The next 10 T cell receptor beta chains were all read from a single sample in a study of shared clonotypes between healthy human individuals. The assay was immunoSEQ multiplex PCR, and TCRdb's table has in-frame clones only and misses some. The sample lists over a million clones, roughly 96% occurring once. Sequencing was performed on naive CD4+ T cells sorted from blood. The subset denotes: CD45RA+ positively selected. These receptor sequences come from a young man in good health.

This rearrangement joins TRBV30 to TRBJ2-2, with 7 positions matching TRBD1. The J segment lost 3 bases and the V segment lost 4 bases, leaving 11 bases of the junction unmatched. This CDR3 has 16 residues. Germline assignment: CDR1 GTSNPN and CDR2 SVGIG (reference sequence). CDR3 sequence (DNA): TGTGCCTGGACCACCGGGACAGCGGTACACACCGGGGAGCTGTTTTTT. Residues: CAWTTGTAVHTGELFF.

The V and J genes are TRBV6-1 and TRBJ2-3, with a weak D call TRBD1 (6 bases). Germline V CDR1 and CDR2: MNHNS, SASEGT. The CDR3 contains 14 residues. V was shortened by 4 bases and J by 2 bases, with 10 bases between the two germline ends. CDR3 amino acids: CASSVRDNTDTQYF. CDR3 in DNA: TGTGCCAGCAGTGTAAGGGACAACACAGATACGCAGTATTTT.

V usage is TRBV7-9 and J usage is TRBJ2-2, with TRBD2 matching 10 bases. Germline CDR1 and CDR2: SEHNR and FQNEAQ (reference sequence). Trimming at V came to 0 bases and at J to 5 bases, leaving 6 bases not matched to a gene. This CDR3 region has 17 residues. The CDR3 nucleotides read TGTGCCAGCAGCTTAGCGGTAGCGGGAGGTTGGACCGGGGAGCTGTTTTTT. Translating it yields CASSLAVAGGWTGELFF.

Note on this clone: The junction departs from the called germline gene at one end, perhaps through a read error. The gene calls are TRBV6-1 and TRBJ2-3, with 12 bases that match TRBD2. CDR1 and CDR2 from the germline V gene are MNHNS and SASEGT. The length of the CDR3 is 18 residues. The CDR3 bases are TGTGCCAGCAGCGAAGACAGGGCTAGCGGGAGGGCCGCAGATACGCAGTATTTT. Protein product: CASSEDRASGRAADTQYF.

This clone was detected once. This chain links TRBV19 with TRBJ2-6; D not certain. V dropped 2 bases and J dropped 4 bases, with 9 bases sitting between them. This CDR3 is built from 15 residues. Per the germline V gene, CDR1 is LNHDA and CDR2 is SQIVND (reference sequence). The DNA for the CDR3 is TGTGCCAGTAGTATAAGCAGACTCGGGGCCAACGTCCTGACTTTC. It is translated as CASSISRLGANVLTF. The variable domain in full, with the rest retrieved from reference TRBV19 and TRBJ2-6, is DGGITQSPKYLFRKEGQNVTLSCEQNLNHDAMYWYRQDPGQGLRLIYYSQIVNDFQKGDIAEGYSVSREKKESFPLTVTSAQKNPTAFYLCASSISRLGANVLTFGAGSRLTVL.

This clone was seen only once. Different DNA sequences within this sample yield the same CDR3. The chain joins TRBV5-4 to TRBJ2-5; TRBD1 aligns across 7 bases. The germline CDR1 and CDR2 sequences are SGHNT and YYREEE (reference sequence). CDR3 size: 13 residues. V shed 2 bases and J 5 bases; nucleotides not matched to a gene: 3. The CDR3 is CASSLTGVETQYF. The DNA of the CDR3 is TGTGCCAGCAGCTTAACAGGGGTCGAGACCCAGTACTTC.

Notes on this clone: Other DNA sequences in the sample encode the same CDR3. The V and J genes are TRBV9 and TRBJ2-7; D gene unclear. V was cut by 2 bases and J by 1 base, with 10 bases left in between. CDR3 length: 14 amino acids. CDR1 SGDLS and CDR2 YYNGEE come from the germline V gene. The CDR3 nucleotides are TGTGCCAGCAGCGTCGGAGTTATTTCCTACGAGCAGTACTTC. This gives the protein CASSVGVISYEQYF.

J is TRBJ2-3 and V is TRBV9; TRBD2 aligns across 7 bases. Germline values: CDR1 SGDLS, CDR2 YYNGEE. After removal of 1 base from V and 5 bases from J, the junction contained 10 bases not matched to a gene. The CDR3 has 16 amino acids. The CDR3 protein is CASSVLGGGPGDTQYF. CDR3 nucleotide sequence: TGTGCCAGCAGCGTACTGGGGGGAGGGCCCGGAGATACGCAGTATTTT.

V gene TRBV18 combines with J gene TRBJ2-3, with 7 nucleotides matching TRBD2. Germline V gene lookup returns CDR1 KGHSH and CDR2 LQKENI. Trimming cost V 4 bases and J 0 bases; bases outside gene matches: 7. The CDR3 totals 16 residues. The CDR3 loop reads CASSLQAGSSTDTQYF. The CDR3 nucleotides read TGTGCCAGCTCACTTCAAGCGGGGTCTAGCACAGATACGCAGTATTTT.

J is TRBJ2-3 and V is TRBV2; no clear D. The CDR3 loop spans 13 amino acids. The germline V gene encodes CDR1 SNHLY and CDR2 FYNNEI. Trimming took 5 bases from V and 8 from J, leaving 14 bases between them. The CDR3 nucleotides read TGTGCCAGCAGTCTCGCCGGCACAAGTACGCAGTATTTT. It translates to CASSLAGTSTQYF.